Below, 7 T cell receptor beta chains from the same sample are listed, as sequenced in a study of blood T cell repertoires in COVID-19. This table comes from immunoSEQ multiplex PCR, and its TCRdb copy is limited to in-frame clones, with some not included. The table includes more than 65,000 clones, around 87% detected once. The sequenced sample was peripheral blood. These receptors came from a man aged 45 to 65 with active COVID-19.

The count of this clone is one. The chain carries TRBV7-2 and TRBJ2-3; tentatively, D is TRBD1 (5 bases). Germline V gene lookup returns CDR1 SGHTA and CDR2 FQGNSA. Trimming removed 5 bases at V and 1 base at J, with 13 bases between. The CDR3 length is 15 residues. The CDR3 DNA sequence: TGTGCCAGCAGCCGCGAAGGGGTGGGCACAGATACGCAGTATTTT. The encoded protein is CASSREGVGTDTQYF.

CDR3 sequence: CASSHSGRAGDTQYF. In nucleotides, the CDR3 is TGTGCCAGCAGCCATAGCGGGAGGGCGGGAGATACGCAGTATTTT. The gene calls are TRBV5-4 and TRBJ2-3; 11 bases line up with TRBD2. CDR1 is SGHNT, CDR2 YYREEE, per germline (reference sequence). The CDR3 is 15 residues long. Germline trimming cut 4 bases from V and 5 bases from J; bases unmatched to any gene: 6.

This chain joins TRBV25-1 and TRBJ1-6; 9 bases align to TRBD1. CDR1 and CDR2 (germline): MGHDK, SYGVNS. The CDR3 extends over 15 amino acids. V lost 6 bases to trimming and J lost 15 bases; unmatched junction nucleotides: 15. The CDR3: CASRGIDRGSLVLHF. In DNA form, the CDR3 reads TGTGCCAGCAGGGGAATCGACAGGGGGTCCCTCGTCCTCCACTTT.

This clone has only one observation. The CDR3 loop reads CASSLGATTEAFF. For the CDR3, the DNA is TGTGCCAGCAGCTTAGGAGCGACCACTGAAGCTTTCTTT. The gene calls are TRBV7-9 and TRBJ1-1; D gene ambiguous. This CDR3 contains 13 residues. Germline values: CDR1 SEHNR, CDR2 FQNEAQ (reference sequence). With 1 base removed from V and 4 bases from J, the gap between germline ends came to 7 bases.

This chain connects TRBV18 to TRBJ2-7; 9 bases align to TRBD1. The V gene end was trimmed by 1 base and the J gene end by 2 bases; junction bases not matched to a gene: 3. Germline V gene sequence: CDR1 KGHSH, CDR2 LQKENI. CDR3 length equals 15 residues. The CDR3 is CASSPRDRVPYEQYF. The CDR3 DNA reads as TGTGCCAGCTCACCACGGGACAGGGTCCCCTACGAGCAGTACTTC.

Comment on this clone: Other DNA sequences within the sample encode an identical CDR3. V usage is TRBV4-3 and J usage is TRBJ2-2; TRBD2 might be the D (6 bases). CDR3 length equals 16 residues. Trimming pared 0 bases from V and 5 bases from J, leaving 13 bases between. CDR1 LGHNA and CDR2 YSLEER come from the germline V gene. CDR3 nucleotides: TGCGCCAGCAGCCAAGATAGGCTAGCGAGGACCGGGGAGCTGTTTTTT. Translation: CASSQDRLARTGELFF.

The chain uses TRBV5-1 and TRBJ2-7; 7 bases map to TRBD1. CDR1 is SGHRS, CDR2 YFSETQ, per germline. This CDR3 comprises 14 residues. Trimming cost V 4 bases and J 5 bases; bases outside gene matches: 9. CDR3 amino acids: CASSATIQGNEQYF. CDR3 nucleotides: TGCGCCAGCAGCGCCACCATACAGGGGAACGAGCAGTACTTC.